Listed below are T cell receptor beta chains from one sample, sequenced in a study of PD-1 blockade in classical Hodgkin lymphoma. The assay was immunoSEQ multiplex PCR, and TCRdb's table has in-frame clones only and misses some. The table shows 46,000 or so clones, with around four fifths occurring only once. The source material was peripheral blood mononuclear cells (PBMCs), sampled before the fourth cycle of nivolumab. The receptors come from a human donor with classical Hodgkin lymphoma. CDR3s include the opening cysteine and the closing phenylalanine or tryptophan. The order of the fields is V gene, J gene, D gene, CDR3 DNA, CDR3 protein. D genes are given only for firm matches.

TRBV5-5,TRBJ2-5,TRBD1,TGTGCCAGCAGCTTTACAGGGGAGAGAGAGACCCAGTACTTC,CASSFTGERETQYF
TRBV7-6,TRBJ2-5,.,TGTGCCAGCAGCTTAGGGGACACCTATCAAGAGACCCAGTACTTC,CASSLGDTYQETQYF
TRBV28,TRBJ1-2,.,TGTGCCAGCAGTTTAATCGGCACCTATGGCTACACCTTC,CASSLIGTYGYTF
TRBV4-3,TRBJ2-1,TRBD2,TGCGCCAGCAGCCAAGACCCCAGCGGGGGTATAAATGAGCAGTTCTTC,CASSQDPSGGINEQFF
TRBV2,TRBJ2-5,.,TGTGCCAGCAGTGTCTTGGGGCTACAAGAGACCCAGTACTTC,CASSVLGLQETQYF
TRBV6-5,TRBJ2-6,.,TGTGCCAGCAGTTACTCGGGGGAAACCAACGTCCTGACTTTC,CASSYSGETNVLTF
TRBV23-1,TRBJ2-6,.,TGCGCCAGCAGTACTGTACTTACGCAACAAAGTCGGGCCAACGTCCTGACTTTC,CASSTVLTQQSRANVLTF
TRBV18,TRBJ1-1,TRBD1,TGTGCCAGCTCACGGGGGACAGCAGCCACTGAAGCTTTCTTT,CASSRGTAATEAFF
TRBV7-9,TRBJ1-5,.,TGTGCCAGCAGTTTTGGACAGCCAAATCAGCCCCAGCATTTT,CASSFGQPNQPQHF
TRBV14,TRBJ2-5,TRBD2,TGTGCCAGCAGCCCCCGGGCTAGCGGGGGGGAGACCCAGTACTTC,CASSPRASGGETQYF
TRBV6-6,TRBJ2-1,TRBD2,TGTGCCAGCAGTGGACTAGCGGGGAAGGGGAATGAGCAGTTCTTC,CASSGLAGKGNEQFF
TRBV6-5,TRBJ2-7,.,TGTGCCAGCAGTGGGGGCGGGGGCCCCTCCTACGAGCAGTACTTC,CASSGGGGPSYEQYF
TRBV9,TRBJ1-1,.,TGTGCCAGCAGATTCCTTTTTGGTACTGAAGCTTTCTTT,CASRFLFGTEAFF